This T cell receptor beta chain was observed in a study of long-term antiretroviral therapy in people with HIV. Study summary: It was about a decade after the earliest samples that the 2015 immediate-ART recommendation appeared.

Trimming cost V 0 bases and J 2 bases, with 14 bases left between them. Germline V gene sequence: CDR1 MNHEY, CDR2 SVGAGI. The CDR3 runs 16 residues. Version v3.0 of the immunoSEQ assay ran at survey level. This table comes from immunoSEQ multiplex PCR, and its TCRdb copy is limited to in-frame clones, with some not included. Of roughly 34,000 clones in the sample, 70% to 80% were seen once. As concerns this clone: Its antigen remains unidentified.

General study findings and limits: Viral resistance, ART adherence and therapy changes all lacked available data.

Sequencing was performed on unsorted PBMCs, taken 1.9 years after starting antiretroviral therapy. The TCR originated in a man younger than 35 with HIV. The V and J genes are TRBV6-5 and TRBJ2-7; D unclear. For the CDR3, the DNA is TGTGCCAGCAGTTACTCGATCGTCACCATCGCCTACGAGCAGTACGTC. Residues: CASSYSIVTIAYEQYV.